A single sample gave rise to the 14 T cell receptor beta chains below, sequenced in a study of cytomegalovirus exposure and HLA in healthy donors. PCR employed 60 Vbeta and 13 Jbeta primers. Method: immunoSEQ multiplex PCR; TCRdb's copy keeps in-frame clones and lacks some. The repertoire holds around 170,000 clones, with approximately 81% as singletons. Sequenced sample: PBMCs. Receptors were obtained from a boy aged 2 to 10 in good health and CMV-seronegative.

The V and J genes are TRBV19 and TRBJ2-7; D might be TRBD2 (5 bases). Germline CDR1 LNHDA, CDR2 SQIVND (reference sequence). V lost 3 bases and J 2 bases, leaving 14 bases between the germline ends. The CDR3 is 15 amino acids. CDR3: CASSISGLSTYEQYF. DNA of the CDR3: TGTGCCAGTAGTATTTCGGGGTTAAGTACCTACGAGCAGTACTTC. Full variable domain (remainder filled in from reference TRBV19 and TRBJ2-7): DGGITQSPKYLFRKEGQNVTLSCEQNLNHDAMYWYRQDPGQGLRLIYYSQIVNDFQKGDIAEGYSVSREKKESFPLTVTSAQKNPTAFYLCASSISGLSTYEQYFGPGTRLTVT.

The chain links TRBV6-1 to TRBJ2-5, with 14 bases aligning to TRBD2. There are 18 residues in the CDR3. CDR1 is MNHNS, CDR2 SASEGT, per germline. V lost 4 bases to trimming and J lost 4 bases; unmatched junction nucleotides: 11. The DNA for the CDR3 is TGTGCCAGCAGTGGCTCGGGACTAGCGGGAGTACGCGCAGAGACCCAGTACTTC. As protein: CASSGSGLAGVRAETQYF.

The V gene is TRBV6-6, the J gene TRBJ2-1; 10 bases align to TRBD2. Germline V lookup: CDR1 MNHNY, CDR2 SVGAGI (reference sequence). There are 16 residues in the CDR3. Trimming at V came to 1 base and at J to 7 bases, leaving 7 bases not matched to a gene. This CDR3 is CASSYFTSGKWNEQFF. CDR3 bases: TGTGCCAGCAGTTACTTTACTAGCGGGAAGTGGAATGAGCAGTTCTTC.

The chain combines TRBV19 with TRBJ1-5; TRBD1 matches at 9 bases. There are 15 residues in the CDR3. CDR1 and CDR2 from the germline V gene are LNHDA and SQIVND (reference sequence). With V trimmed by 5 bases and J by 4 bases, 6 bases remained unmatched. In DNA form, the CDR3 reads TGTGCCAGTAGTGGGACAGGGCTCCCTAATCAGCCCCAGCATTTT. This encodes CASSGTGLPNQPQHF.

This clone occurred once. The chain couples TRBV5-1 to TRBJ2-5, with 8 bases that match TRBD1. The CDR3 totals 15 residues. Losses at the gene ends were 4 bases for V and 4 bases for J; bases not matched to a gene: 9. Germline-derived CDR1 and CDR2 are SGHRS and YFSETQ. CDR3: CASSGGTGGRETQYF. In DNA, the CDR3 is TGCGCCAGCAGCGGGGGGACAGGAGGGAGAGAGACCCAGTACTTC.

This chain connects TRBV15 to TRBJ2-2; a weak D match, TRBD2 (5 bases). Looked up from germline, CDR1 is LNHNV and CDR2 is YYDKDF (reference sequence). V lost 0 bases, J lost 7 bases, and 9 bases lay in between. CDR3 length: 14 residues. Here the CDR3 DNA reads TGTGCCACCAGCAGAGAGAGGGTGAGCGGGGAGCTGTTTTTT. Translating gives CATSRERVSGELFF.

The J gene is TRBJ2-7, the V gene TRBV6-1, with D hard to call. The CDR3 is made up of 14 amino acids. In germline, CDR1 is MNHNS, CDR2 SASEGT. The V and J ends lost 1 base and 3 bases respectively, with 10 bases between them. CDR3 residues: CASSEGWQNYEQYF. The CDR3 DNA reads as TGTGCCAGCAGTGAAGGGTGGCAGAACTACGAGCAGTACTTC.

Written as DNA, the CDR3 is TGTGCCGGGGTTCTTAGCGGGAGGCTGGACGAGCAGTACTTC. This encodes CAGVLSGRLDEQYF. V is TRBV7-9 and J is TRBJ2-7; TRBD2 matches at 10 bases. Trimming took 11 bases from V and 5 from J; bases not matched to a gene: 12. CDR3 length equals 14 residues. Germline loops: CDR1 SEHNR, CDR2 FQNEAQ (reference sequence).

The genes are TRBV11-2 and TRBJ2-3; TRBD1 agrees at 8 bases. This CDR3 comprises 15 residues. Germline V lookup: CDR1 SGHAT, CDR2 FQNNGV. V lost 5 bases and J lost 2; bases outside the gene matches: 6. In nucleotides, the CDR3 is TGTGCCAGCAGCCCCCAGGGGGCCTTCACAGATACGCAGTATTTT. This sequence encodes CASSPQGAFTDTQYF.

This rearrangement joins TRBV19 to TRBJ1-5, with 8 bases that match TRBD1. The trim removed 6 bases at V and 2 bases at J, leaving 6 bases unmatched. From germline, CDR1 is LNHDA and CDR2 SQIVND (reference sequence). The CDR3 totals 15 residues. CDR3 in DNA: TGTGCCAGTAGCCTACAGGGGGTGGGCAATCAGCCCCAGCATTTT. As protein: CASSLQGVGNQPQHF.

V usage is TRBV5-6 and J usage is TRBJ2-7; perhaps TRBD2 as D (5 bases). V gave up 4 bases and J gave up 0 bases, with 14 bases separating them. This CDR3 comprises 15 residues. Germline V lookup: CDR1 SGHDT, CDR2 YYEEEE. The CDR3 DNA sequence: TGTGCCAGCAGCCTTAGCGAAGGAAGCTCCTACGAGCAGTACTTC. Its protein product is CASSLSEGSSYEQYF.

The rearrangement uses TRBV5-1 and TRBJ2-1, with TRBD2 identical over 11 bases. CDR1 and CDR2 from the germline V gene are SGHRS and YFSETQ. Trimming took 5 bases from V and 7 from J; bases not matched to a gene: 8. This CDR3 region has 15 residues. Here the CDR3 reads CASRTSGSRGNEQFF. The CDR3 DNA reads TGCGCCAGCAGAACTAGCGGGAGCCGGGGGAATGAGCAGTTCTTC.

The rearrangement uses TRBV30 and TRBJ1-5; D is unclear. The length of the CDR3 is 15 residues. With 3 bases removed from V and 2 bases from J, the gap between germline ends came to 14 bases. Per the germline V gene, CDR1 is GTSNPN and CDR2 is SVGIG (reference sequence). The CDR3 DNA is TGTGCCTGGAGGGGCCCGGGAAGGGGCAATCAGCCCCAGCATTTT. This translates into CAWRGPGRGNQPQHF.

V usage is TRBV27 and J usage is TRBJ2-3; tentatively, D is TRBD2 (6 bases). Trimming removed 3 bases at V and 2 bases at J, with 12 bases between. This CDR3 region has 15 residues. Germline V CDR1 and CDR2: MNHEY, SMNVEV (reference sequence). Here the CDR3 DNA reads TGTGCCAGCAGTTTGACTAGTCAGCCCACAGATACGCAGTATTTT. Its protein is CASSLTSQPTDTQYF.